These 19 T cell receptor beta chains originate from one sample sequenced in a study of T cell changes during pregnancy in multiple sclerosis. Generated by immunoSEQ multiplex PCR, the TCRdb table keeps only in-frame clones and is missing some. The table includes roughly 110,000 clones, around 93% detected once. Sample: peripheral blood, taken after pregnancy. These receptors were taken from a female donor with multiple sclerosis, enrolled in a pregnancy study.

V and J are TRBV5-1 and TRBJ1-1; 8 bases are a match to TRBD1. The V and J ends lost 3 bases and 1 base, in that order; junction bases with no gene match: 2. Germline lookup yields CDR1 SGHRS and CDR2 YFSETQ. This CDR3 has 14 amino acids. The CDR3 DNA reads TGCGCCAGCAGCTATACAGGGGGGAACACTGAAGCTTTCTTT. It yields the protein CASSYTGGNTEAFF.

The CDR3 DNA follows: TGTGCCAGCAGTAGCCCCCGGAGGGCCTACGAGCAGTACTTC. Residues: CASSSPRRAYEQYF. The chain couples TRBV6-5 to TRBJ2-7, with D possibly TRBD2 on 6 matching bases. Trimming removed 5 bases from V and 2 bases from J, with 13 bases in between. This CDR3 is built from 14 residues. The germline V gene encodes CDR1 MNHEY and CDR2 SVGAGI.

V gene TRBV28 combines with J gene TRBJ1-1, with TRBD1 matching 9 bases. Germline V gene lookup returns CDR1 MDHEN and CDR2 SYDVKM. This CDR3 region has 13 residues. V shed 5 bases, J shed 4 bases, and the junction held 2 bases outside the gene matches. This CDR3 reads CASSVDRGTEAFF. CDR3 in DNA: TGTGCCAGCAGTGTGGACAGGGGCACTGAAGCTTTCTTT.

The rearrangement links TRBV7-2 to TRBJ1-1; the D gene is possibly TRBD1 (6 bases). CDR3 length equals 15 residues. Germline CDR1 reads SGHTA; CDR2 reads FQGNSA. The V and J ends lost 5 bases and 5 bases respectively, with 18 bases between them. CDR3 nucleotides: TGTGCCAGCAGCCCCCAGGGGTCCTATCGGACTGAAGCTTTCTTT. Translating it yields CASSPQGSYRTEAFF.

The chain is built from TRBV2 and TRBJ2-7; possible D gene TRBD1, 7 bases. V lost 4 bases to trimming and J lost 3 bases, with 16 bases between them. Germline V gives CDR1 SNHLY, CDR2 FYNNEI. The length of the CDR3 is 15 residues. CDR3 loop: CASSALTGRFYEQYF. In DNA form, the CDR3 reads TGTGCCAGCAGTGCCTTGACAGGGAGGTTCTACGAGCAGTACTTC.

The gene calls are TRBV20-1 and TRBJ1-5, with unresolved D. Looked up from germline, CDR1 is DFQATT and CDR2 is SNEGSKA (reference sequence). This CDR3 comprises 11 residues. Trimming shortened V by 2 bases and J by 11 bases, and 10 bases separated the two germline ends. CDR3 in amino acids: CSARLSQSQHF. CDR3 sequence (DNA): TGCAGTGCTAGACTAAGTCAATCCCAGCATTTT.

The chain is built from TRBV19 and TRBJ2-7; TRBD2 agrees at 12 bases. Trimming took 5 bases from V and 1 from J; bases not matched to a gene: 12. Germline V gene sequence: CDR1 LNHDA, CDR2 SQIVND (reference sequence). The CDR3 length is 18 residues. The CDR3 reads CASSPASGRAITSYEQYF. CDR3 in DNA: TGTGCCAGTAGTCCGGCTAGCGGGAGGGCCATAACTTCCTACGAGCAGTACTTC.

This chain links TRBV4-1 with TRBJ1-2, with D tentatively TRBD1 (6 bases). CDR1 MGHRA and CDR2 YSYEKL come from the germline V gene. The CDR3 has 15 residues. Trimming left V 0 bases short and J 2 bases short, with 10 bases between. Written as DNA, the CDR3 is TGCGCCAGCAGCCAAGAGGCAGGGGCAAACTATGGCTACACCTTC. Protein: CASSQEAGANYGYTF.

The chain has TRBV18 and TRBJ1-5; 7 bases fit TRBD1. The germline V gene encodes CDR1 KGHSH and CDR2 LQKENI. J lost 2 bases, V lost 4 bases, and 5 bases had no gene match. This CDR3 contains 15 residues. The CDR3 here is CASSLQGQGNQPQHF. The DNA of the CDR3 is TGTGCCAGCTCACTTCAAGGACAGGGCAATCAGCCCCAGCATTTT.

This clone showed up just once. The chain recombines TRBV7-9 with TRBJ2-1, with 12 bases matching TRBD2. The V and J ends lost 5 bases and 15 bases, in that order; junction bases with no gene match: 11. The CDR3 runs to 14 residues. CDR1 is SEHNR and CDR2 is FQNEAQ in the germline V gene (reference sequence). CDR3 protein: CASSPDLAGGPTFF. The CDR3 coding sequence is TGTGCCAGCAGCCCAGATCTAGCGGGAGGGCCCACGTTCTTC.

A few counts support this clone. The rearrangement joins TRBV18 to TRBJ1-1; D gene unclear. The CDR3 is made up of 13 amino acids. CDR1 is KGHSH and CDR2 is LQKENI in the germline V gene. V was cut by 1 base and J by 3 bases, with 6 bases left in between. CDR3 residues: CASSPRADTEAFF. Written as DNA, the CDR3 is TGTGCCAGCTCACCACGGGCAGACACTGAAGCTTTCTTT.

The chain employs TRBV27 and TRBJ2-2; 9 bases fit TRBD2. Germline CDR1 reads MNHEY; CDR2 reads SMNVEV (reference sequence). Losses at the gene ends were 7 bases for V and 2 bases for J; bases not matched to a gene: 29. The CDR3 totals 23 residues. This CDR3 is CASTYLRAGHWAGGPVNTGELFF. Written as DNA, the CDR3 is TGTGCCAGCACCTACCTCCGGGCAGGGCACTGGGCGGGAGGGCCGGTAAACACCGGGGAGCTGTTTTTT.

V usage is TRBV4-2 and J usage is TRBJ2-2, with 8 positions matching TRBD2. CDR3 length: 16 residues. CDR1 and CDR2 (germline): LGHNA, YNFKEQ. J gave up 3 bases and V 3 bases, and 6 bases lay outside the gene matches. For the CDR3, the DNA is TGTGCCAGCAGCCAGGAACTAGCGGACTACACCGGGGAGCTGTTTTTT. It is translated as CASSQELADYTGELFF.

The chain joins TRBV5-4 to TRBJ2-7; a weak D match, TRBD1 (6 bases). V was cut by 4 bases and J by 4 bases, with 18 bases left in between. Germline values: CDR1 SGHNT, CDR2 YYREEE (reference sequence). The CDR3 has 15 residues. CDR3 DNA: TGTGCCAGCAGCCCGCGCCAACAGGGACCTTACGAGCAGTACTTC. Protein: CASSPRQQGPYEQYF.

J is TRBJ1-4 and V is TRBV7-9; D ambiguous. Trimming shortened V by 5 bases and J by 8 bases, and 15 bases separated the two germline ends. The germline V gene has CDR1 SEHNR and CDR2 FQNEAQ (reference sequence). The CDR3 totals 14 residues. CDR3 in amino acids: CASSLGPGGEKLFF. The CDR3 nucleotides are TGTGCCAGCAGCCTAGGACCCGGCGGGGAAAAACTGTTTTTT.

The chain carries TRBV6-1 and TRBJ1-2, with D unclear. Per the germline V gene, CDR1 is MNHNS and CDR2 is SASEGT. Deletions cut 7 bases from V and 0 bases from J, with 15 bases between. The CDR3 is made up of 15 amino acids. The CDR3 loop is CASKNRGGTNYGYTF. DNA for the CDR3: TGTGCCAGCAAGAACCGGGGAGGGACTAACTATGGCTACACCTTC.

The chain combines TRBV28 with TRBJ2-3, with 9 bases matching TRBD2. V gave up 4 bases and J gave up 2 bases; unmatched junction bases: 10. Germline V gene lookup returns CDR1 MDHEN and CDR2 SYDVKM. This CDR3 has 17 residues. DNA of the CDR3: TGTGCCAGCAGTTCCTCTGTATTAGCGGGAGCCACAGATACGCAGTATTTT. This encodes CASSSSVLAGATDTQYF.

The gene calls are TRBV6-1 and TRBJ2-5, with TRBD1 matching over 7 bases. CDR1 MNHNS and CDR2 SASEGT come from the germline V gene. CDR3 length: 13 amino acids. V dropped 10 bases and J dropped 4; count of bases not matched to a gene: 9. CDR3 residues: CATLRDRIETQYF. DNA of the CDR3: TGTGCCACCCTCCGGGACAGAATAGAGACCCAGTACTTC.

V usage is TRBV9 and J usage is TRBJ2-7, with 10 positions matching TRBD2. Germline V gene lookup returns CDR1 SGDLS and CDR2 YYNGEE. CDR3 length: 16 amino acids. V shed 3 bases, J shed 6 bases, and the junction held 12 bases outside the gene matches. The CDR3 nucleotides read TGTGCCAGCAGCGCAACTAGCGGGACAGGAGGTCGCGAGCAGTACTTC. It codes for CASSATSGTGGREQYF.